This T cell receptor (beta chain) was captured in a study of T-cell reconstitution after alpha-beta-depleted transplantation in children. Unique molecular identifiers were incorporated during preparation of the TCRbeta library. TCRdb called the PCR reads again in MiXCR, with one record for every CDR3 protein. The data show around 360,000 distinct CDR3 sequences, over 9% seen once. This clonotype was counted at least ten times. The starting material was PBMCs from the stem cell graft donor, obtained from the stem cell graft. This TCR was sampled from a human donor who donated a stem cell graft to a child with acute lymphoblastic leukemia.

CDR3 coding DNA: TGCGCCAGCAGCTTGGAGGGTTTAGGCTACACCTTC. It specifies CASSLEGLGYTF. The V gene is TRBV5-1, the J gene TRBJ1-2; D is ambiguous. CDR3 size: 12 residues. Germline V gene data show CDR1 as SGHRS and CDR2 as YFSETQ. The germline V and J ends were trimmed by 0 bases and 8 bases, with 8 bases remaining between them.